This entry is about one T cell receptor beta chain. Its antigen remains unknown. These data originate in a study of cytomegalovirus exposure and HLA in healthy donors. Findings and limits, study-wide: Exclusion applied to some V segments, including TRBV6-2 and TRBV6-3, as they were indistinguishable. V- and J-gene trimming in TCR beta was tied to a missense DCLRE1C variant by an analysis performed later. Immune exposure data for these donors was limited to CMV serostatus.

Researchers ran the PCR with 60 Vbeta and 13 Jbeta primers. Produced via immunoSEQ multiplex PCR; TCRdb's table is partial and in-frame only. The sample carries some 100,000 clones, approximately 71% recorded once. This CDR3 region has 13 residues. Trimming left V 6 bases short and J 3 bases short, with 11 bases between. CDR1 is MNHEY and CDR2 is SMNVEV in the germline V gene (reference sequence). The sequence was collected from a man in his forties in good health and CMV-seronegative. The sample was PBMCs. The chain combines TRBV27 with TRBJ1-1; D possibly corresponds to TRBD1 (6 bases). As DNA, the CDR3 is TGTGCCAGCAGCTGGGGGGGCCACACTGAAGCTTTCTTT. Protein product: CASSWGGHTEAFF.